This TCR beta chain is drawn from a study of control samples from healthy donors and cancer patients. The table came from immunoSEQ multiplex PCR; TCRdb's copy has only in-frame clones and leaves some out. The sample holds about 130,000 clones, 80% to 95% seen once. The CDR3 has 15 amino acids. Germline values: CDR1 LNHDA, CDR2 SQIVND (reference sequence). The trim removed 3 bases at V and 7 bases at J, leaving 6 bases unmatched. The TCR sequence derives from a man between 18 and 29 years old in good health. The chain uses TRBV19 and TRBJ1-5; 10 bases map to TRBD1. Sequencing input: blood. This CDR3 is CASSMGDRGGQPQHF. In DNA form, the CDR3 reads TGTGCCAGTAGTATGGGGGACAGGGGAGGACAGCCCCAGCATTTT.